This TCR beta chain was sequenced for a study of monozygotic twins with inflammatory bowel disease. Whole-study findings and limits: The study supported no single strong signal or clonotype linked to IBD. Distinguishing T cell subtypes was not possible.

Remarks on this clonotype: The antigen is undetermined.

The CDR3 sequence is 16 residues long. From germline, CDR1 is LGHNA and CDR2 YSLEER. TCRdb re-called the 5' RACE reads; one entry per CDR3 protein, DNA not given. The sample features hundreds of thousands of distinct CDR3 sequences, with roughly 5.2% in its top ten. Total RNA from whole blood was isolated with no T cell sorting. The sequence came from a human donor with ulcerative colitis or Crohn's disease, or a healthy co-twin of an affected twin (not recorded which). The source material was blood. The J gene is TRBJ2-7, the V gene TRBV4-3; the TCRdb D gene call, TRBD1, has no DNA to confirm it. CDR3 in amino acids: CASSQDGTGSSYEQYF.